Following are 16 T cell receptor beta chains from one sample sequenced in a study of T-cell reconstitution after alpha-beta-depleted transplantation in children. Using unique molecular identifiers, the investigators prepared the TCRbeta library. TCRdb passed the PCR reads through MiXCR, listing each CDR3 protein once. The table includes fewer than 500,000 distinct CDR3 sequences, around two fifths detected once. The material sequenced was PBMCs, taken before TCRalphabeta/CD19-depleted stem cell transplant. The receptors derive from a girl aged 2 to 10 with aplastic anemia, due to receive a stem cell transplant.

The rearrangement joins TRBV3-1 to TRBJ2-1, with 8 bases aligning to TRBD1. V lost 11 bases to trimming and J lost 5 bases; unmatched junction nucleotides: 20. This CDR3 contains 17 residues. In germline, CDR1 is LGHDT, CDR2 YNNKEL (reference sequence). The CDR3 nucleotides read TGTGCCTCCTGCCCGTCAATCAGACAGGGGAAAAACAATGAGCAGTTCTTC. This translates into CASCPSIRQGKNNEQFF.

The chain recombines TRBV6-1 with TRBJ2-1, with 10 bases lining up with TRBD2. This CDR3 is 14 amino acids long. The V segment lost 5 bases and the J segment 6 bases; nucleotides outside the gene matches: 4. Germline V gene data show CDR1 as MNHNS and CDR2 as SASEGT. As DNA, the CDR3 is TGTGCCAGCAGTCCGTCTAGCGGGAGCAATGAGCAGTTCTTC. Its translation is CASSPSSGSNEQFF.

This chain uses TRBV18 with TRBJ2-1; TRBD2 is a possible D gene (5 bases). Trimming took off 0 bases at V and 2 bases at J, with 11 bases between the two ends. The CDR3 covers 16 residues. Germline V gene sequence: CDR1 KGHSH, CDR2 LQKENI. CDR3 DNA: TGTGCCAGCTCACCACCTCTTAGCGCAACCTACAATGAGCAGTTCTTC. Translating it yields CASSPPLSATYNEQFF.

In this sample, this clonotype turned up a few times. The chain employs TRBV28 and TRBJ2-2, with D perhaps given as TRBD1 or TRBD2 (6 bases each). This CDR3 is 14 amino acids long. V lost 3 bases and J lost 6, with 11 bases in between. Per the germline V gene, CDR1 is MDHEN and CDR2 is SYDVKM. The CDR3 is CASSFRGVSGELFF. Written as DNA, the CDR3 is TGTGCCAGCAGTTTTAGGGGGGTCTCCGGGGAGCTGTTTTTT.

This chain uses TRBV3-1 with TRBJ2-3; D is unclear. The CDR3 spans 11 residues. Germline-derived CDR1 and CDR2 are LGHDT and YNNKEL (reference sequence). V lost 6 bases and J 7 bases, leaving 8 bases between the germline ends. The DNA of the CDR3 is TGTGCCAGCAGTCAGCAACATACGCAGTATTTT. Protein product: CASSQQHTQYF.

This clonotype was counted many times. The chain recombines TRBV7-6 with TRBJ2-7, with TRBD2 as a possible D gene (5 bases). CDR3 length equals 16 residues. From germline, CDR1 is SGHVS and CDR2 FNYEAQ. The V gene lost 5 bases and the J gene lost 0 bases, with 17 bases spanning the gap. CDR3 protein: CASSLEGRVSSYEQYF. CDR3 DNA sequence: TGTGCCAGCAGCCTCGAGGGCCGCGTTAGCTCCTACGAGCAGTACTTC.

This clonotype was detected once. The CDR3 is CASSFWGHGPETQYF. The CDR3, as DNA: TGTGCCAGCAGTTTTTGGGGACATGGGCCAGAGACCCAGTACTTC. The gene calls are TRBV12-3 or TRBV12-4 and TRBJ2-5; maybe TRBD1 (6 bases). Trimming stripped 3 bases from V and 4 bases from J, with 15 bases between. This CDR3 comprises 15 residues.

This chain joins TRBV20-1 and TRBJ2-2; D gene ambiguous. This CDR3 is built from 17 residues. The V end lost 1 base, the J end lost 1 base, and 16 bases lay between the germline ends. The germline CDR1 and CDR2 sequences are DFQATT and SNEGSKA (reference sequence). The CDR3 DNA reads TGCAGTGCTAGAGGGGGATCTCGGCGGAGGAACACCGGGGAGCTGTTTTTT. Translated: CSARGGSRRRNTGELFF.

This clonotype was recorded a few times. The chain combines TRBV30 with TRBJ2-7, with TRBD1 identical over 8 bases. V lost 3 bases to trimming and J lost 2 bases; unmatched junction nucleotides: 6. Germline lookup yields CDR1 GTSNPN and CDR2 SVGIG (reference sequence). The length of the CDR3 is 14 residues. The CDR3, as DNA: TGTGCCTGGAGCCCCGGGACAGGAACCTACGAGCAGTACTTC. Its translation is CAWSPGTGTYEQYF.

Remarks on this clonotype: One end of the junction is discordant with germline, which a read error may explain. The chain has TRBV14 and TRBJ2-1, with 11 bases aligning to TRBD2. Germline CDR1 reads SGHDN; CDR2 reads FVKESK. This CDR3 is 14 amino acids long. DNA of the CDR3: TGTGCCAGCAGCCAAGCGCAACTAGCGGGAGATATCGTCTTC. It is translated as CASSQAQLAGDIVF.

This chain connects TRBV6-2 or TRBV6-3 to TRBJ2-2; D gene uncertain. The ends were cut back, 5 bases at V and 5 bases at J, with 15 bases in the middle. This CDR3 spans 15 amino acids. Germline V gene data show CDR1 as MNHEY and CDR2 as SVGEGT. This CDR3 reads CASSGKTVGTGELFF. The CDR3, as DNA: TGTGCCAGCAGTGGAAAAACAGTGGGTACCGGGGAGCTGTTTTTT.

V is TRBV14 and J is TRBJ2-7; TRBD1 matches 9 bases. Germline CDR1 SGHDN, CDR2 FVKESK. The CDR3 has 16 residues. Trimming removed 2 bases from V and 3 bases from J; junction bases left unmatched: 8. CDR3 sequence (DNA): TGTGCCAGCAGCCAACGTCCGGGGACAGGGAACTACGAGCAGTACTTC. Amino acid sequence: CASSQRPGTGNYEQYF. Complete variable domain (other parts from reference TRBV14 and TRBJ2-7): EAGVTQFPSHSVIEKGQTVTLRCDPISGHDNLYWYRRVMGKEIKFLLHFVKESKQDESGMPNNRFLAERTGGTYSTLKVQPAELEDSGVYFCASSQRPGTGNYEQYFGPGTRLTVT.

This clonotype came up many times. The rearrangement joins TRBV30 to TRBJ2-4; D ambiguous. The V end lost 2 bases, the J end lost 2 bases, and 13 bases lay between the germline ends. Germline CDR1 and CDR2: GTSNPN and SVGIG (reference sequence). The CDR3 extends over 15 amino acids. CDR3 sequence: CAWSSGRGPKNIQYF. The CDR3 DNA follows: TGTGCCTGGAGTTCAGGTCGTGGGCCCAAAAACATTCAGTACTTC.

This clonotype came up many times. V gene TRBV5-1 combines with J gene TRBJ2-1, with TRBD2 matching 9 bases. Per the germline V gene, CDR1 is SGHRS and CDR2 is YFSETQ. The CDR3 covers 15 residues. Losses at the gene ends were 3 bases for V and 8 bases for J; bases not matched to a gene: 9. The CDR3 DNA is TGCGCCAGCAGCTCGACTAGCGGTTCGTTGGATGAGCAGTTCTTC. It codes for CASSSTSGSLDEQFF.

This clonotype was recorded many times. The chain is built from TRBV7-2 and TRBJ2-1, with 12 bases that match TRBD2. The V gene end was trimmed by 2 bases and the J gene end by 4 bases; junction bases not matched to a gene: 0. The CDR3 totals 15 residues. Germline loops: CDR1 SGHTA, CDR2 FQGNSA. The CDR3 loop reads CASSLLAGGYNEQFF. In DNA, the CDR3 is TGTGCCAGCAGCTTACTAGCGGGAGGGTACAATGAGCAGTTCTTC.

This clonotype was detected many times. The genes are TRBV20-1 and TRBJ1-1; D is ambiguous. The ends were cut back, 3 bases at V and 1 base at J, with 3 bases in the middle. Germline assignment: CDR1 DFQATT and CDR2 SNEGSKA (reference sequence). This CDR3 has 11 residues. The CDR3 DNA follows: TGCAGTGCTAGTGAGAACACTGAAGCTTTCTTT. This encodes CSASENTEAFF.